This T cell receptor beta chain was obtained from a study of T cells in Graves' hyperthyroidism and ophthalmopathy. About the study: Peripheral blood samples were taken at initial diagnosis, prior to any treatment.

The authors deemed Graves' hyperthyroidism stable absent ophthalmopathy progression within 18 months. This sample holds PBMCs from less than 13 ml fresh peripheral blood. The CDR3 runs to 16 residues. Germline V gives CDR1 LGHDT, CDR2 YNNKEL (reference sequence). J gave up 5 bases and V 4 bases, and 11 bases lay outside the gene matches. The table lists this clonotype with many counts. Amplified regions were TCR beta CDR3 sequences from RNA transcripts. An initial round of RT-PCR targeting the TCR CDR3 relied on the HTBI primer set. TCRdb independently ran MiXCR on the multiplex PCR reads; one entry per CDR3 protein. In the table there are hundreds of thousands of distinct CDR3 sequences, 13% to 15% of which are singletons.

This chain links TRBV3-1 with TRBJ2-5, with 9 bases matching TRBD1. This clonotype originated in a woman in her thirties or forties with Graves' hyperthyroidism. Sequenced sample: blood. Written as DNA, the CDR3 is TGTGCCAGCAGCCCCCGAACCGGGACAGGGCGGGAGACCCAGTACTTC. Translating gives CASSPRTGTGRETQYF.